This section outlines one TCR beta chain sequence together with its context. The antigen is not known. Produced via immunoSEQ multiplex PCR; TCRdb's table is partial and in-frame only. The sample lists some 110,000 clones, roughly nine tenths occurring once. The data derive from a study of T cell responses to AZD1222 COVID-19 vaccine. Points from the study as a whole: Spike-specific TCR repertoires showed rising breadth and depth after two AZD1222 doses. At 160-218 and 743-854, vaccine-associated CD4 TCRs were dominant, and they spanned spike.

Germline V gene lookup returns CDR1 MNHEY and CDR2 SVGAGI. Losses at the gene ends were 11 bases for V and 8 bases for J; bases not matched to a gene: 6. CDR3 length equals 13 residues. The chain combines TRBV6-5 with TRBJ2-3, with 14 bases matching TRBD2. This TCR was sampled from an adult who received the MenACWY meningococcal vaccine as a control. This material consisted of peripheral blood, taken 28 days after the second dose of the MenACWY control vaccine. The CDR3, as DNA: TGTGCCTCCGGGACTAGCGGGGGAGGTACGCAGTATTTT. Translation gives CASGTSGGGTQYF.